This T cell receptor beta chain was sequenced during a study of cytomegalovirus exposure and HLA in healthy donors. Only one count was recorded for this clone. V was clipped by 6 bases and J by 1 base; unmatched bases: 4. The germline V gene has CDR1 SEHNR and CDR2 FQNEAQ (reference sequence). The CDR3 contains 14 residues. A multiplex PCR was run with 60 Vbeta primers and 13 Jbeta primers. Using immunoSEQ multiplex PCR, the repertoire was profiled, and TCRdb retains in-frame clones only, with some absent. The sample consists of roughly 61,000 clones, more than 75% of them appearing once. This chain joins TRBV7-9 and TRBJ2-7; TRBD1 aligns across 9 bases. The TCR comes from a male donor in good health and CMV-seronegative. Sample: PBMCs. The CDR3, as DNA: TGTGCCAGCAGTTCGACAGGGGGATCCTACGAGCAGTACTTC. Translation gives CASSSTGGSYEQYF.